These 22 T cell receptor beta chains came from one sample sequenced in a study of T cells expressing NK-cell markers. Reanalyzing the 5' RACE reads, TCRdb keeps one entry per CDR3 protein, without DNA. The sample holds over 100,000 distinct CDR3 sequences. Sequencing was carried out using blood T cells: a sorted CD56 or NKG2C T cell subset, CD4+ or CD8+ T cells, or bulk PBMC T cells (not recorded which). These receptors were taken from a woman aged 18-70 years in good health.

The chain is built from TRBV23-1 and TRBJ2-2; the TRBD1 assignment by TCRdb is unverifiable without DNA. TRBV23-1 is an ORF, and what it does is uncertain. The length of the CDR3 is 17 residues. The CDR3 sequence: CASSRTVSTSRTGELFF.

CDR3 in amino acids: CASSLGVVGGQETQYF. This chain connects TRBV11-2 to TRBJ2-5; TCRdb selects TRBD2, and the lack of DNA leaves this call unchecked. CDR3 length: 16 amino acids. Per the germline V gene, CDR1 is SGHAT and CDR2 is FQNNGV.

V usage is TRBV7-2 and J usage is TRBJ2-1; TCRdb returns TRBD2, unconfirmable since there is no DNA. Per the germline V gene, CDR1 is SGHTA and CDR2 is FQGNSA. The CDR3 totals 15 residues. The CDR3: CASSVRDSLYNEQFF. Complete variable domain (other parts from reference TRBV7-2 and TRBJ2-1): GAGVSQSPSNKVTEKGKDVELRCDPISGHTALYWYRQSLGQGLEFLIYFQGNSAPDKSGLPSDRFSAERTGGSVSTLTIQRTQQEDSAVYLCASSVRDSLYNEQFFGPGTRLTVL.

This rearrangement joins TRBV20-1 to TRBJ1-5; absent DNA, TCRdb's TRBD1 call cannot be checked. Germline-derived CDR1 and CDR2 are DFQATT and SNEGSKA (reference sequence). The CDR3 loop spans 14 amino acids. CDR3 amino acids: CSARENRDWQPQHF.

The chain recombines TRBV10-3 with TRBJ2-5. The CDR3 loop spans 15 amino acids. CDR1 ENHRY and CDR2 SYGVKD come from the germline V gene. The CDR3 spells CAISETTGDQETQYF.

The chain has TRBV10-3 and TRBJ2-3; TCRdb names TRBD1, which stays unverified in the absence of DNA. Germline assignment: CDR1 ENHRY and CDR2 SYGVKD. This CDR3 is built from 15 residues. CDR3 in amino acids: CAISLASTPTDTQYF.

The chain carries TRBV4-3 and TRBJ1-2; the TCRdb D gene call, TRBD1, has no DNA to confirm it. Per germline, CDR1 LGHNA and CDR2 YSLEER. The CDR3 spans 16 residues. The CDR3 loop is CASSQELTGANYGYTF.

This chain links TRBV4-2 with TRBJ2-7; without DNA, the TCRdb call of TRBD2 cannot be checked. Germline assignment: CDR1 LGHNA and CDR2 YNFKEQ. The CDR3 is 15 residues long. The CDR3 sequence is CASSQLLAGVDEQYF.

The chain couples TRBV6-6 to TRBJ2-1; TCRdb designates TRBD1, a call that cannot be tested without DNA. In germline, CDR1 is MNHNY, CDR2 SVGAGI (reference sequence). This CDR3 spans 11 amino acids. The CDR3 sequence is CASLGGDEQFF.

The chain carries TRBV14 and TRBJ2-1. This CDR3 comprises 12 residues. Germline CDR1 is SGHDN and CDR2 is FVKESK. The chain's CDR3 is CASSQLVFEQFF.

The chain's CDR3 is CSVVWGTSPTNYNEQFF. The chain links TRBV29-1 to TRBJ2-1; the D call of TRBD2 rests on TCRdb alone, since no DNA is present to check it. In germline, CDR1 is SQVTM, CDR2 ANQGSEA. This CDR3 has 17 residues.

J is TRBJ2-2 and V is TRBV28. CDR3 length: 15 amino acids. The germline V gene encodes CDR1 MDHEN and CDR2 SYDVKM. This CDR3 is CASSSSAPYTGELFF.

The rearrangement links TRBV6-2 or TRBV6-3 to TRBJ1-1. Germline loops: CDR1 MNHEY, CDR2 SVGEGT. This CDR3 comprises 15 residues. CDR3 amino acids: CASRDPYEVETEAFF.

The CDR3 is CASSLVWQESYNEQFF. The V and J genes are TRBV7-9 and TRBJ2-1. CDR3 length: 16 amino acids. CDR1 and CDR2 (germline): SEHNR, FQNEAQ (reference sequence).

V gene TRBV9 combines with J gene TRBJ1-2; TCRdb names TRBD1, which stays unverified in the absence of DNA. CDR1 and CDR2 (germline): SGDLS, YYNGEE. This CDR3 contains 13 residues. The CDR3 sequence is CASSGGAAPAGTF.

The chain carries TRBV5-1 and TRBJ1-5; no DNA is available, so the TRBD1 call from TCRdb remains unchecked. The CDR3 length is 14 residues. Per the germline V gene, CDR1 is SGHRS and CDR2 is YFSETQ. The CDR3 reads CASSPGTGTRAQHF. The variable domain in full, with the rest retrieved from reference TRBV5-1 and TRBJ1-5, is KAGVTQTPRYLIKTRGQQVTLSCSPISGHRSVSWYQQTPGQGLQFLFEYFSETQRNKGNFPGRFSGRQFSNSRSEMNVSTLELGDSALYLCASSPGTGTRAQHFGDGTRLSIL.

The genes are TRBV11-1 and TRBJ2-1; the D call of TRBD2 rests on TCRdb alone, since no DNA is present to check it. Germline V gene data show CDR1 as SGHAT and CDR2 as FQDESV (reference sequence). This CDR3 region has 12 residues. CDR3 protein: CASSTAGGLPFF.

The chain carries TRBV28 and TRBJ2-1; the TCRdb D gene call, TRBD1, has no DNA to confirm it. CDR3 length equals 17 residues. The germline V gene has CDR1 MDHEN and CDR2 SYDVKM. The CDR3 sequence is CASSYLVPNRGDNEQFF.

The chain carries TRBV27 and TRBJ2-7; absent DNA, TCRdb's TRBD1 call cannot be checked. The CDR3 loop spans 14 amino acids. Germline CDR1 is MNHEY and CDR2 is SMNVEV (reference sequence). CDR3 sequence: CASSPPGQSYEQYF.

The chain is built from TRBV12-3 or TRBV12-4 and TRBJ2-1. CDR3 size: 16 residues. The CDR3 loop reads CASSGVSGGSYNEQFF.

The chain uses TRBV7-9 and TRBJ1-6. The CDR3 totals 14 residues. The germline gives CDR1 SEHNR, CDR2 FQNEAQ (reference sequence). The chain's CDR3 is CASSLVFGDSPLHF.

The chain links TRBV29-1 to TRBJ2-1; TCRdb indicates TRBD2, and absent DNA this call remains unverified. Germline-derived CDR1 and CDR2 are SQVTM and ANQGSEA. The CDR3 contains 18 residues. CDR3: CSVGGGLAGRSSYNEQFF.